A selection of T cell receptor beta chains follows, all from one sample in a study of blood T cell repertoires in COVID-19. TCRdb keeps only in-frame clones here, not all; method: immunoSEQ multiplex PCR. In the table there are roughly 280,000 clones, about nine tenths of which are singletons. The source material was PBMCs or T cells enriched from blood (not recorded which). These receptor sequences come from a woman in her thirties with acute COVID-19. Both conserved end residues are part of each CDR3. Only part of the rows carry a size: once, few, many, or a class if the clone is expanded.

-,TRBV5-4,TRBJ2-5,CASSWTGLEETQYF
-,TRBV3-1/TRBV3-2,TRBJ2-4,CASSQLAGIKNIQYF
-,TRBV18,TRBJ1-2,CASSQNRGNGYTF
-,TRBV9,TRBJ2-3,CASSVRPGTDTQYF
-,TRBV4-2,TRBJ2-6,CASSQGQGLEGANVLTF
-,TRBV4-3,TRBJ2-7,CASSQGLAYEQYF
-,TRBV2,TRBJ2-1,CASSLFVRSRPDEQFF
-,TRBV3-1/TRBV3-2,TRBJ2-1,CASSLTDASYNEQFF
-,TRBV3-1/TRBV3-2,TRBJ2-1,CASSDRDRGAHNEQFF
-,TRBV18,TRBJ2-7,CASSPGTSGRAEQYF
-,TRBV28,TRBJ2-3,CASSLAGLAEKATDTQYF
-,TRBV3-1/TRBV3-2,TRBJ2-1,CASSLGQVNEQFF
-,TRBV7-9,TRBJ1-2,CAWAGEDYGYTF
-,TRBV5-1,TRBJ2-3,CASSFRLDGQDTDTQYF
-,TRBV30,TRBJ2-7,CAWTTGTGPYEQYF
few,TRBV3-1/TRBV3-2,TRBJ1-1,CASSQEVTANTEAFF
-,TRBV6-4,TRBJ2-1,CASSDSDLNEQFF
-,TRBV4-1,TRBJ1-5,CASSPPGRNQPQHF
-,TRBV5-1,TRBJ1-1,CASANLGQENTEAFF
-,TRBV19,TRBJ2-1,CASSIEGGTYNEQFF
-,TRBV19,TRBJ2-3,CASSRTSGNTDTQYF
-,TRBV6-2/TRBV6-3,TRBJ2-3,CASSNNLKGAKQYF
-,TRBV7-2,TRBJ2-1,CASSSLGGASLAYNEQFF
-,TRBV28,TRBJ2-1,CASSFPSGSSYNEQFF
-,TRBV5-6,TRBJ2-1,CASSGRWSSGADNEQFF
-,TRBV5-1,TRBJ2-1,CASSSVSGRTYNEQFF
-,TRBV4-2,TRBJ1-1,CASSQEQGSGTEAFF
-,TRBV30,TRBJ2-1,CAWSVSGGRNEQFF
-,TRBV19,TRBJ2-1,CASKDSPFLDEQFF
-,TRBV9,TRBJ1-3,CASSDGMIRAGSGNTIYF
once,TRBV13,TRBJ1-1,CASSSRDRGITEAFF
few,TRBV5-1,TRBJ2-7,CASSLTGGGYEQYF
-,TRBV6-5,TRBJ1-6,CASSYSQDVGSPLHF
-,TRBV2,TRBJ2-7,CASSGRTGDRYF
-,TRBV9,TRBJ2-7,CASSVGLPPYEQYF
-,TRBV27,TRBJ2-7,CASSLTEDGQTYEQYF
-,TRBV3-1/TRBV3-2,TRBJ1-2,CASTTDPGYTF
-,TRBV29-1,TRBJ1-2,CSAHTANYGYTF
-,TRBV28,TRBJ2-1,CASIYSSGNEQFF
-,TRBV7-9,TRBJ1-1,CASSHPPGGNTEAFF
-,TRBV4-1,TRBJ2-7,CASSQDRTGVNYEQYF
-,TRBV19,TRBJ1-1,CASSPGAGGNTEAFF